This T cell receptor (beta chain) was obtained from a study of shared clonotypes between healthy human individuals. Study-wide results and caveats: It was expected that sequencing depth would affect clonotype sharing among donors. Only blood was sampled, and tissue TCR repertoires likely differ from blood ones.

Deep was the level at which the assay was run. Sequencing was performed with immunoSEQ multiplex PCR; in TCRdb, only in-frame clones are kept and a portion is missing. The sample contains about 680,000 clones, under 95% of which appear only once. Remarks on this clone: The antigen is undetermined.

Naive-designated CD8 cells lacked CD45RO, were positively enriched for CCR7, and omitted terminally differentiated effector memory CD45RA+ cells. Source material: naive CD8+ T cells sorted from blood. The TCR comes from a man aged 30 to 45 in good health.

The DNA of the CDR3 is TGTGCCAGCAGTTTGGACTCCCAGGGGTTCTTC. Its translation is CASSLDSQGFF. The gene calls are TRBV28 and TRBJ2-1; D is possibly TRBD1 or TRBD2 (5 bases each). This CDR3 comprises 11 residues. The ends were cut back, 3 bases at V and 15 bases at J, with 12 bases in the middle. The V gene's germline CDR1 is MDHEN and CDR2 SYDVKM.